The 9 T cell receptor beta chains presented below share a single source sample, sequenced in a study of blood T cell repertoires in COVID-19. Produced via immunoSEQ multiplex PCR; TCRdb's table is partial and in-frame only. The table shows 84,000 or so clones, with roughly 87% occurring only once. The source material was peripheral blood. These receptors were collected from a man aged 70-80 years with acute or convalescent COVID-19.

V is TRBV6-2 or TRBV6-3 and J is TRBJ1-5, with TRBD1 matching 9 bases. Germline assignment: CDR1 MNHEY and CDR2 SVGEGT. This CDR3 has 15 residues. J was trimmed by 5 bases and V by 2 bases; bases with no gene match: 4. The CDR3 is CASSYLGQGHQPQHF. In DNA, the CDR3 is TGTGCCAGCAGTTACCTGGGACAGGGCCATCAGCCCCAGCATTTT.

This chain links TRBV28 with TRBJ2-2; a possible D gene is TRBD2 (5 bases). The V gene's germline CDR1 is MDHEN and CDR2 SYDVKM. V lost 4 bases to trimming and J lost 8 bases, with 20 bases between them. The CDR3 is 16 residues long. The CDR3 region is CASSYSLGRVRGELFF. The CDR3 bases are TGTGCCAGCAGTTACAGTTTAGGGCGGGTCAGAGGGGAGCTGTTTTTT.

The chain uses TRBV5-8 and TRBJ1-2; 8 bases are a match to TRBD1. Germline V lookup: CDR1 SGHTS, CDR2 YDEGEE. V dropped 2 bases and J dropped 5; count of bases not matched to a gene: 8. The CDR3 sequence is 15 residues long. CDR3: CASSLTVTGAYGYTF. The CDR3, as DNA: TGTGCCAGCAGCTTAACCGTGACAGGGGCATATGGCTACACCTTC.

This chain links TRBV6-1 with TRBJ2-1; 8 bases are shared with TRBD2. The CDR3 totals 19 residues. The trim removed 2 bases at V and 9 bases at J, leaving 21 bases unmatched. Germline lookup yields CDR1 MNHNS and CDR2 SASEGT. CDR3 protein: CASSELALWAGGGLGEQFF. The CDR3 coding sequence is TGTGCCAGCAGTGAACTAGCCCTTTGGGCGGGAGGTGGATTAGGTGAGCAGTTCTTC.

The chain recombines TRBV16 with TRBJ1-1; D uncertain. Deletions cut 0 bases from V and 0 bases from J, with 11 bases between. This CDR3 has 16 amino acids. Germline lookup yields CDR1 KGHSY and CDR2 FQNENV. CDR3 loop: CASSQSGGGLNTEAFF. The CDR3 region has the DNA TGTGCCAGCAGCCAATCCGGAGGAGGGCTGAACACTGAAGCTTTCTTT. The whole variable domain, filled in from reference TRBV16 and TRBJ1-1, reads GEEVAQTPKHLVRGEGQKAKLYCAPIKGHSYVFWYQQVLKNEFKFLISFQNENVFDETGMPKERFSAKCLPNSPCSLEIQATKLEDSAVYFCASSQSGGGLNTEAFFGQGTRLTVV.

The J gene is TRBJ1-6, the V gene TRBV2; a weak D match, TRBD1 (5 bases). The germline V gene has CDR1 SNHLY and CDR2 FYNNEI. The CDR3 is 20 residues long. V gave up 4 bases and J gave up 0 bases, with 22 bases separating them. The CDR3 spells CASSVPTIDSLGSYNSPLHF. The CDR3 region has the DNA TGTGCCAGCAGTGTCCCCACGATCGACAGCCTAGGCTCCTATAATTCACCCCTCCACTTT.

The chain has TRBV13 and TRBJ2-2; 11 bases are a match to TRBD1. CDR3 length equals 18 residues. Germline V gives CDR1 PRHDT, CDR2 FYEKMQ (reference sequence). The V gene end was trimmed by 5 bases and the J gene end by 5 bases; junction bases not matched to a gene: 13. CDR3 amino acids: CASSHRPPGQGGTGELFF. The CDR3 DNA reads as TGTGCCAGCAGCCACCGCCCCCCGGGACAGGGGGGGACCGGGGAGCTGTTTTTT.

This chain connects TRBV10-3 to TRBJ2-1; TRBD1 aligns across 12 bases. The trim removed 2 bases at V and 4 bases at J, leaving 6 bases unmatched. The CDR3 extends over 17 amino acids. Germline V gene lookup returns CDR1 ENHRY and CDR2 SYGVKD. CDR3 protein: CAISERPGQGAYNEQFF. As DNA, the CDR3 is TGTGCCATCAGTGAGCGGCCGGGACAGGGGGCTTACAATGAGCAGTTCTTC.

The chain recombines TRBV5-5 with TRBJ2-1; tentative D call: TRBD1 (5 bases). The CDR3 consists of 13 residues. The V gene lost 4 bases and the J gene lost 2 bases, with 7 bases spanning the gap. CDR1 and CDR2 from the germline V gene are SGHKS and YYEKEE (reference sequence). The CDR3 DNA reads TGTGCCAGCAGCCCCAGGGCCTACAATGAGCAGTTCTTC. It encodes CASSPRAYNEQFF. The variable domain in full, completed from reference TRBV5-5 and TRBJ2-1, reads DAGVTQSPTHLIKTRGQQVTLRCSPISGHKSVSWYQQVLGQGPQFIFQYYEKEERGRGNFPDRFSARQFPNYSSELNVNALLLGDSALYLCASSPRAYNEQFFGPGTRLTVL.